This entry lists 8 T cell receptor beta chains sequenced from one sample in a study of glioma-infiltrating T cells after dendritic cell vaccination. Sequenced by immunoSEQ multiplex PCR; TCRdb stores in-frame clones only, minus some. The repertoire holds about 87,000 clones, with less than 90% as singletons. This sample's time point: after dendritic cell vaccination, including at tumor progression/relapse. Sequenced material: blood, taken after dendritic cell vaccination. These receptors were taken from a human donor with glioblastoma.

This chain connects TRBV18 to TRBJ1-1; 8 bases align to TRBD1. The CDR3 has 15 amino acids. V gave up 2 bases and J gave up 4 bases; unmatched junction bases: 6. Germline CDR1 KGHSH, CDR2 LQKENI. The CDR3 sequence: CASSPFVTGGTEAFF. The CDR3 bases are TGTGCCAGCTCACCATTCGTCACAGGGGGCACTGAAGCTTTCTTT.

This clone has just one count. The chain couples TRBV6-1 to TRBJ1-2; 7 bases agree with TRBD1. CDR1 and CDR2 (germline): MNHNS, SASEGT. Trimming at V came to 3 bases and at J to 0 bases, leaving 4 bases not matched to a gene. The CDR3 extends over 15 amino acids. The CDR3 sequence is CASSEMTGPNYGYTF. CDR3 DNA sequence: TGTGCCAGCAGTGAGATGACAGGGCCTAACTATGGCTACACCTTC.

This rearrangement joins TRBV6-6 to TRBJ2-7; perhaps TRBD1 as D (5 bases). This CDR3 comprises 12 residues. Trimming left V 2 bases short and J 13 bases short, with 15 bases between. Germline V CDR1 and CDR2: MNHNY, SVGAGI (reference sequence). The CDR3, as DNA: TGTGCCAGCAGTTACGAGCAGGGCCCATACTACTTC. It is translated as CASSYEQGPYYF.

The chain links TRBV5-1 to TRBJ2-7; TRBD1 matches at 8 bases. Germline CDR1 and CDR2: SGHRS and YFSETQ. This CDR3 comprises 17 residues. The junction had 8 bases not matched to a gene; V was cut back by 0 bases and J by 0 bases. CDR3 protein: CASSLVWRTGISYEQYF. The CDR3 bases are TGCGCCAGCAGCTTGGTTTGGAGGACAGGGATCTCCTACGAGCAGTACTTC.

CDR3 in amino acids: CASSDLRGDTGELFF. The DNA of the CDR3 is TGTGCCAGCAGTGATCTTAGGGGCGACACCGGGGAGCTGTTTTTT. The chain combines TRBV2 with TRBJ2-2, with D maybe TRBD1 (5 bases). CDR1 is SNHLY and CDR2 is FYNNEI in the germline V gene. V was cut by 3 bases and J by 3 bases, with 11 bases left in between. CDR3 length: 15 amino acids.

The CDR3, as DNA: TGTGCAAGTCGCTTAGAAGGGGATAATTCACCCCTCCACTTT. Translating it yields CASRLEGDNSPLHF. This chain joins TRBV12-2 and TRBJ1-6; TRBD1 is the table's D call, not checked against the DNA. TRBV12-2 is marked as a pseudogene. The CDR3 is made up of 14 amino acids.

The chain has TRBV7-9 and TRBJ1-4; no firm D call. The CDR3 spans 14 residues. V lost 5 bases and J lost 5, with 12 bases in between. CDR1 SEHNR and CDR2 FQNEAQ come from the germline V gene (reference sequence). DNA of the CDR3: TGTGCCAGCAGCCCTCTCAGCGGGAATGAAAAACTGTTTTTT. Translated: CASSPLSGNEKLFF.

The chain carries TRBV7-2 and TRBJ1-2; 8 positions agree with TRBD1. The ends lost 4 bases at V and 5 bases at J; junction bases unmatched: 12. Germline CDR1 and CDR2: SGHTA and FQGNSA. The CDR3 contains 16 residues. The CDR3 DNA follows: TGTGCCAGCAGCTCTTGGCAGGGGGCAGAGGAGTATGGCTACACCTTC. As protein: CASSSWQGAEEYGYTF.